The rows below give T cell receptor beta chains drawn from one sample of a study of blood T cell repertoires in COVID-19. Profiled with immunoSEQ multiplex PCR; TCRdb holds only in-frame clones, not every one. The sample shows a few hundred thousand clones, about 87% of them seen only once. The sample consisted of peripheral blood. The origin of the receptors is a woman aged 45-65 years with COVID-19, enrolled during active disease. The conserved cysteine and the conserved F or W are not part of the CDR3 here. Fields, in order: V gene, CDR3 length, clone size, CDR3 protein. Clone size, where shown, is once, few, many, or a class for clones that have expanded.

>TRBV28|10|.
ASSEAGYGYT
>TRBV5-1|14|.
ASSFDGGGALGEQF
>TRBV7-8|12|.
ASSGRGPNTEAF
>TRBV11-2|13|.
ASSHYVGAGNEQF
>TRBV7-9|12|.
ASSLAGDRGEAF
>TRBV19|11|.
ASSRERGTEAF
>TRBV9|16|.
ASSVEYRGRGDFYGYT
>TRBV5-6|12|.
ASSLRGYGDTQY
>TRBV27|14|.
ATSQRAGGLWDTQY
>TRBV30|14|.
AWSVQRGYGTGELF
>TRBV5-5|12|once
ASSAGQGLMEQY
>TRBV30|12|.
AWKEGAQPYGYT
>TRBV30|12|.
AWSWGRSNQPQH
>TRBV7-9|12|.
ASSLLESTDTQY
>TRBV12-5|13|.
ASGPNQGAPGEQY
>TRBV5-1|13|.
ASSFARLPGDTQY